This T cell receptor (beta chain) was sequenced during a study of T cells in Graves' hyperthyroidism and ophthalmopathy. Overall study results and limits: A 13 V-J model separated ophthalmopathy from stable hyperthyroidism.

This clonotype was counted ten times or more. The antigen remains unidentified. Amplified TCR beta CDR3 regions came from RNA transcripts. Carried out on the TCR CDR3, a first-round RT-PCR used the HTBI primer set. MiXCR, applied by TCRdb to the multiplex PCR reads, yields one record per CDR3 protein. The data hold about 360,000 distinct CDR3 sequences, with 15% to 20% observed a single time. The germline V gene encodes CDR1 MGHDK and CDR2 SYGVNS. The CDR3 length is 15 residues. V shed 3 bases and J 2 bases; nucleotides not matched to a gene: 4. V is TRBV25-1 and J is TRBJ2-5, with 9 bases fitting TRBD2. Sequenced material: blood. The sequence was obtained from a woman aged 18 to 35 with Graves' hyperthyroidism. The CDR3: CASSDMTSGQETQYF. For the CDR3, the DNA is TGTGCCAGCAGTGACATGACTAGCGGACAAGAGACCCAGTACTTC.